The subject of this entry is one TCR beta chain. Its antigen is unknown. The entry originates in a study of T cells in localized non-small cell lung cancer. Study-wide points: A single tumor region was sequenced, leaving heterogeneity possible.

Libraries were prepared by immunoSEQ multiplex PCR; TCRdb keeps only in-frame clonotypes and omits some of them. The sample has around 83,000 clones, around 82% seen once. The germline CDR1 and CDR2 sequences are SGHRS and YFSETQ. The ends were cut back, 0 bases at V and 7 bases at J, with 8 bases in the middle. This CDR3 comprises 14 residues. The chain uses TRBV5-1 and TRBJ1-6; possible D gene TRBD1, 5 bases. This TCR was recovered from a man aged 40 to 69 with stage II squamous cell lung carcinoma. This specimen consisted of PBMCs, obtained before any cancer treatment. CDR3 nucleotide sequence: TGCGCCAGCAGCTTGGATGGGGGAAATTCACCCCTCCACTTT. Its translation is CASSLDGGNSPLHF.